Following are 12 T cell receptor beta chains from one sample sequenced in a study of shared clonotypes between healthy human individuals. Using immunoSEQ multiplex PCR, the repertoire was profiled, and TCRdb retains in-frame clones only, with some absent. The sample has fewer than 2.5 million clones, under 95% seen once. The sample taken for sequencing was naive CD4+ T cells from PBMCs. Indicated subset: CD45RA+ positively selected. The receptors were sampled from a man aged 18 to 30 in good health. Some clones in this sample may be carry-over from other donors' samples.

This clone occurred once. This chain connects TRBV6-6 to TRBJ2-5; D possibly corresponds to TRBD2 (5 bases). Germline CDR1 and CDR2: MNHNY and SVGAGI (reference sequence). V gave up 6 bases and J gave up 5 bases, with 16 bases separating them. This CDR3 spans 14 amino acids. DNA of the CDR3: TGTGCCAGCAGCCCCCGGAGGCGTGGGGAGACCCAGTACTTC. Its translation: CASSPRRRGETQYF.

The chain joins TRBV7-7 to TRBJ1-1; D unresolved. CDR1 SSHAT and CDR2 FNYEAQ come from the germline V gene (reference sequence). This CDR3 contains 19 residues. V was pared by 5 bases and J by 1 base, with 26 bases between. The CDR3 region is CASSQKREAVEKRNTEAFF. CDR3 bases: TGTGCCAGCAGCCAGAAGCGCGAGGCCGTCGAAAAACGGAACACTGAAGCTTTCTTT.

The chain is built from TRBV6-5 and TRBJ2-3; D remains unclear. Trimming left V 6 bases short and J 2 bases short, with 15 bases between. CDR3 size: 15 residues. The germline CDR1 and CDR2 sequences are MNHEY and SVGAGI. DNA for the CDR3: TGTGCCAGCAGAGAGGCTTGGGCAGTCACAGATACGCAGTATTTT. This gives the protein CASREAWAVTDTQYF.

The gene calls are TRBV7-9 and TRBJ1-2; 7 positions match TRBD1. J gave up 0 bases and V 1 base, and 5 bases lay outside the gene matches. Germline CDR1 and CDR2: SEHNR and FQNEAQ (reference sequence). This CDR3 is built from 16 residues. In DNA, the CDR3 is TGTGCCAGCAGCTTAGACAGGGGAGCCTCTAACTATGGCTACACCTTC. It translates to CASSLDRGASNYGYTF.

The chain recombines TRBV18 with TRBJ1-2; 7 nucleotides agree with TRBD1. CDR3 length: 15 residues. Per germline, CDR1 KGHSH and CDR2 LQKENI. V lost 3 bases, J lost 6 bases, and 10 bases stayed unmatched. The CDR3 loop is CASSPAGGVVDGYTF. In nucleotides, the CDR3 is TGTGCCAGCTCACCGGCAGGGGGAGTCGTGGATGGCTACACCTTC. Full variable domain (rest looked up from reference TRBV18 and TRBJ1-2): NAGVMQNPRHLVRRRGQEARLRCSPMKGHSHVYWYRQLPEEGLKFMVYLQKENIIDESGMPKERFSAEFPKEGPSILRIQQVVRGDSAAYFCASSPAGGVVDGYTFGSGTRLTVV.

The CDR3 loop is CASSLGVQGAGYGYTF. CDR3 nucleotide sequence: TGTGCCAGCAGCTTAGGTGTACAGGGGGCGGGATATGGCTACACCTTC. The rearrangement joins TRBV7-3 to TRBJ1-2; TRBD1 agrees at 9 bases. CDR3 length: 16 residues. Trimming took 2 bases from V and 5 from J; bases not matched to a gene: 9. Germline-derived CDR1 and CDR2 are SGHTA and FQGTGA.

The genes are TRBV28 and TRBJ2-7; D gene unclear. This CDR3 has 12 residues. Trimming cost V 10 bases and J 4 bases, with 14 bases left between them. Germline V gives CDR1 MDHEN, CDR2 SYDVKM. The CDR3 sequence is CAIGRLGYEQYF. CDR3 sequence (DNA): TGTGCCATAGGACGATTAGGGTACGAGCAGTACTTC. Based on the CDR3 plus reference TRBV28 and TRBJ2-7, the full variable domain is DVKVTQSSRYLVKRTGEKVFLECVQDMDHENMFWYRQDPGLGLRLIYFSYDVKMKEKGDIPEGYSVSREKKERFSLILESASTNQTSMYLCAIGRLGYEQYFGPGTRLTVT.

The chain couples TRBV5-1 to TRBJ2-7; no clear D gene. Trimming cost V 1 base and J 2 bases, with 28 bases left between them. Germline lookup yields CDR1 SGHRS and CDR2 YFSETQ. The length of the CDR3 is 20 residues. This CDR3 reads CASSLSIVDVFTKEAYEQYF. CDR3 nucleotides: TGCGCCAGCAGCTTGTCTATAGTCGACGTTTTCACAAAGGAAGCCTACGAGCAGTACTTC.

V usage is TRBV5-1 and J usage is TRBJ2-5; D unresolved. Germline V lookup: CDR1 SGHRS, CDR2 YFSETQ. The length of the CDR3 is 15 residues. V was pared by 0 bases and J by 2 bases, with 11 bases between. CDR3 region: CASSLATQPQETQYF. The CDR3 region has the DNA TGCGCCAGCAGCTTGGCAACCCAGCCACAAGAGACCCAGTACTTC.

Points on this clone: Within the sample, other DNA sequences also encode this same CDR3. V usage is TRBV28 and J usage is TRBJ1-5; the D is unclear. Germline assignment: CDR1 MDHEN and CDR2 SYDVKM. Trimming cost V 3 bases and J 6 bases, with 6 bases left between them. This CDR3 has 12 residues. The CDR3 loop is CASSLSGQPQHF. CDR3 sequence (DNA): TGTGCCAGCAGTTTGTCGGGTCAGCCCCAGCATTTT.

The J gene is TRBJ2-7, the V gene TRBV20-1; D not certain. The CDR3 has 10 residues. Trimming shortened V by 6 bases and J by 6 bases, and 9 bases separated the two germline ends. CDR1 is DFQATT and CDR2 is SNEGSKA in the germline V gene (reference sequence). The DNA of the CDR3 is TGCAGTGCGCTACTCCTCGAGCAGTACTTC. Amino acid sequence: CSALLLEQYF.

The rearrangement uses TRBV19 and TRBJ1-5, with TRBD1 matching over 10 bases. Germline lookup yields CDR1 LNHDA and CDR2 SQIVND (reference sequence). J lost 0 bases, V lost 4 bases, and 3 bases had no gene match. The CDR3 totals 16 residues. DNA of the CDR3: TGTGCCAGTAGTACGACAGGGGGCTATAGCAATCAGCCCCAGCATTTT. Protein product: CASSTTGGYSNQPQHF.